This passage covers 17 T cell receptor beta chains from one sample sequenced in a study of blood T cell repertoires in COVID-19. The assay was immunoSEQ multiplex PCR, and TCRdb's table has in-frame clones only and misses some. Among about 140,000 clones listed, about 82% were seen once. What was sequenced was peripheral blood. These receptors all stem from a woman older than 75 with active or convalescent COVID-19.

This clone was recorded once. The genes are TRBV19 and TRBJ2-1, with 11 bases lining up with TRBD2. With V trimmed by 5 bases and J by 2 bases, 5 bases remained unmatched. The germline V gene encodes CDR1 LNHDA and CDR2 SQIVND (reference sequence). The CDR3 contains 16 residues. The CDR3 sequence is CASSSFSGGAYNEQFF. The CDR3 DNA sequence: TGTGCCAGTAGTTCCTTTAGCGGGGGGGCCTACAATGAGCAGTTCTTC.

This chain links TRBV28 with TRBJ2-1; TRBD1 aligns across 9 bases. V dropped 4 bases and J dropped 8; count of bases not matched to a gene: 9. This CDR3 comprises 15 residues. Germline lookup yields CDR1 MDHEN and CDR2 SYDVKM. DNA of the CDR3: TGTGCCAGCAGTTCCCGGGGACAGGGTAGATATGAGCAGTTCTTC. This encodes CASSSRGQGRYEQFF.

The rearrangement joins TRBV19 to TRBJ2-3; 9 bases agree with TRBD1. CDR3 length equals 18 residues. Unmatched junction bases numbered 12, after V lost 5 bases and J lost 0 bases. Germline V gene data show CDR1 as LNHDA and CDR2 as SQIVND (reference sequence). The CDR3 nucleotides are TGTGCCAGTAGTGTCCCCGGGACAGGGAACCCTAGCACAGATACGCAGTATTTT. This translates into CASSVPGTGNPSTDTQYF.

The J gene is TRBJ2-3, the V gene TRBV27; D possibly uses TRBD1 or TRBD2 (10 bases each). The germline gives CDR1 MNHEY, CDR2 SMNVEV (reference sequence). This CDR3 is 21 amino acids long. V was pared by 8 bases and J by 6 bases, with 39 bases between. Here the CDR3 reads CASPGNLTGGCSGGPEDTQYF. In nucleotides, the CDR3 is TGTGCCAGCCCCGGAAATTTGACAGGGGGCTGTAGCGGGGGGCCCGAGGATACGCAGTATTTT.

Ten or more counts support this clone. The CDR3 DNA sequence: TGCGCCAGCAGCCAAGATTCTTTTGGGCCCCGGGGGACCCAGTACTTC. Its translation: CASSQDSFGPRGTQYF. This rearrangement joins TRBV4-3 to TRBJ2-5, with a possible D match to TRBD2 (5 bases). V was cut by 0 bases and J by 7 bases, with 18 bases left in between. This CDR3 is built from 16 residues. Germline CDR1 is LGHNA and CDR2 is YSLEER.

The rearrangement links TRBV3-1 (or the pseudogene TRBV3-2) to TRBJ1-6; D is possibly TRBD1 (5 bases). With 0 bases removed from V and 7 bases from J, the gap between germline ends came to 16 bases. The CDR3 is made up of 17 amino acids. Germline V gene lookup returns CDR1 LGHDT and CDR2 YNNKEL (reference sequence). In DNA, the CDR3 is TGTGCCAGCAGCCAAGATCTTGGGGGGGTCTACAATTCACCCCTCCACTTT. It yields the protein CASSQDLGGVYNSPLHF.

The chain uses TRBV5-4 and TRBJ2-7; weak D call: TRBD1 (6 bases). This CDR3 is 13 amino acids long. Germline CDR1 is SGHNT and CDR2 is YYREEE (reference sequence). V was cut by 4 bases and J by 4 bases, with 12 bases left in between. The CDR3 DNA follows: TGTGCCAGCAGCCTAGGGACAAATTACGAGCAGTACTTC. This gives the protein CASSLGTNYEQYF.

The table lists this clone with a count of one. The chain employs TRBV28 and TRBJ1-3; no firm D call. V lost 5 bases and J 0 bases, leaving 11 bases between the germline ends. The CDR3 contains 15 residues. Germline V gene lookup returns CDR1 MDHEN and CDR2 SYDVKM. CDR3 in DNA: TGTGCCAGCAGTCGTCTTCCCAGCTCTGGAAACACCATATATTTT. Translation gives CASSRLPSSGNTIYF.

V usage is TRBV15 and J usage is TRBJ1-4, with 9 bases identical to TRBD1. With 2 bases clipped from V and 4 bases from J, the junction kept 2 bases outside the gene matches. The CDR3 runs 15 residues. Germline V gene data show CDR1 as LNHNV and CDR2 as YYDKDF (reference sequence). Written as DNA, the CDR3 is TGTGCCACCAGCAGAAACAGGGGGCTTAATGAAAAACTGTTTTTT. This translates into CATSRNRGLNEKLFF.

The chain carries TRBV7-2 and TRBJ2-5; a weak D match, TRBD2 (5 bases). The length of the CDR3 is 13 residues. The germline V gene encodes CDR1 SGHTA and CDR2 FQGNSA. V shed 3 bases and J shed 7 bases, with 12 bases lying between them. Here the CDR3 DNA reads TGTGCCAGCAGCTTCCAGCAGGCGGGGACCCAGTACTTC. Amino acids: CASSFQQAGTQYF.

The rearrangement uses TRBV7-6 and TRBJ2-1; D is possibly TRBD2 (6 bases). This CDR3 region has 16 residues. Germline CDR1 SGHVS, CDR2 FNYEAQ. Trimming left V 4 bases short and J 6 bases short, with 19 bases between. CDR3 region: CASSSNLARGVNEQFF. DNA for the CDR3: TGTGCCAGCAGCTCAAATCTAGCGAGAGGGGTCAATGAGCAGTTCTTC.

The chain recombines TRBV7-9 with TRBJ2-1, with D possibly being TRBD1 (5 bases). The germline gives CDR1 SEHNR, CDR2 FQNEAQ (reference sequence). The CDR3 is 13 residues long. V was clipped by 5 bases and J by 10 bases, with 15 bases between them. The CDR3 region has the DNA TGTGCCAGCAGCGTGACAGTCTCCGGGGAGCAGTTCTTC. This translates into CASSVTVSGEQFF. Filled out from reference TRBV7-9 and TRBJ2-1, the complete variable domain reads DTGVSQNPRHKITKRGQNVTFRCDPISEHNRLYWYRQTLGQGPEFLTYFQNEAQLEKSRLLSDRFSAERPKGSFSTLEIQRTEQGDSAMYLCASSVTVSGEQFFGPGTRLTVL.

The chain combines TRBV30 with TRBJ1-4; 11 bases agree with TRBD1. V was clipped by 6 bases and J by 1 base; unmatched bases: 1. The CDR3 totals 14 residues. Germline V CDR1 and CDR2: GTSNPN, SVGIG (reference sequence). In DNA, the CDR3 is TGTGCCTGCGGGACAGGGGGAACTAATGAAAAACTGTTTTTT. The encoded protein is CACGTGGTNEKLFF.

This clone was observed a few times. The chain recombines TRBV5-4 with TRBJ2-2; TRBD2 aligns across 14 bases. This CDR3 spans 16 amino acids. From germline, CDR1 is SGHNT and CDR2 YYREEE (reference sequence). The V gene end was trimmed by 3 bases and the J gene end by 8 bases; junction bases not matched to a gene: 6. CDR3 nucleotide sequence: TGTGCCAGCAGCTCAGGACTAGCGGGGGGCAAGGGGGAGCTGTTTTTT. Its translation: CASSSGLAGGKGELFF.

CDR3 in DNA: TGTGCCAGCAGCCCCTTCTTTTACAGGGGGGTTGGTTATCAGCCCCAGCATTTT. This encodes CASSPFFYRGVGYQPQHF. The chain couples TRBV28 to TRBJ1-5, with 8 positions matching TRBD1. The length of the CDR3 is 18 residues. Per germline, CDR1 MDHEN and CDR2 SYDVKM. J was trimmed by 5 bases and V by 6 bases; bases with no gene match: 18.

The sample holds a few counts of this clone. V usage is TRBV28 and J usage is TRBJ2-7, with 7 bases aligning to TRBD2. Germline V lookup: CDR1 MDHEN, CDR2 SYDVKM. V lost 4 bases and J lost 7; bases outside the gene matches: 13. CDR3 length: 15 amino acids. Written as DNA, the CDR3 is TGTGCCAGCAGTTACCGGGCCCTCCCCGGGAGGGAGCAGTACTTC. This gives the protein CASSYRALPGREQYF.

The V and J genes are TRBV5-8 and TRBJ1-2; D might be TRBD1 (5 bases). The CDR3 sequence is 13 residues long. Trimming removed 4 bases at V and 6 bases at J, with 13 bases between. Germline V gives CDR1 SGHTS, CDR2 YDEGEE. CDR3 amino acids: CASSLGGTDGYTF. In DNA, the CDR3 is TGTGCCAGCAGCCTCGGGGGTACGGATGGCTACACCTTC.